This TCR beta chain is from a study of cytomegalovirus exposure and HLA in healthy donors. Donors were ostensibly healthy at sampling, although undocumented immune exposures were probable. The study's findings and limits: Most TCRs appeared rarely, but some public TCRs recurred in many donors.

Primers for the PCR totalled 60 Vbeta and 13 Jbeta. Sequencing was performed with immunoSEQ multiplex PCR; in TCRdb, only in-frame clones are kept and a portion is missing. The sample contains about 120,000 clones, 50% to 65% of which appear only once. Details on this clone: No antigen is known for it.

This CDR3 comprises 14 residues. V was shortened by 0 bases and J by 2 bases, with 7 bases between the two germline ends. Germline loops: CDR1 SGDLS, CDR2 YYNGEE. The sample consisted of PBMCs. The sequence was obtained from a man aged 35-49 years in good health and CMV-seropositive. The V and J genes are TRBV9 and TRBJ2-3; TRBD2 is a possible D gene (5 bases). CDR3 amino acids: CASSVAGITDTQYF. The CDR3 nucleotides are TGTGCCAGCAGCGTAGCGGGGATCACAGATACGCAGTATTTT. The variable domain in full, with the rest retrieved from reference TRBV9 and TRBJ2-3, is DSGVTQTPKHLITATGQRVTLRCSPRSGDLSVYWYQQSLDQGLQFLIQYYNGEERAKGNILERFSAQQFPDLHSELNLSSLELGDSALYFCASSVAGITDTQYFGPGTRLTVL.